This is a list of T cell receptor beta chains from one sample in a study of blood T cells in healthy people across ages. One entry per CDR3 protein results from TCRdb running MiXCR on the 5' RACE reads. The sample comprises hundreds of thousands of distinct CDR3 sequences, about a third of which are singletons, and 15% to 19% rests with the top ten. Input material: blood. The receptors were sampled from a woman of 80 years or more in good health. Both conserved end residues are part of each CDR3. A D gene is named only where the DNA matches it firmly. Clone sizes are given selectively: once, few, many, or a class where the clone is expanded.

>NA|many|TRBV30|TRBJ1-2
CAWGRRGTNYGYTF
TGTGCCTGGGGCCGACGGGGGACTAACTATGGCTACACCTTC
>NA|NA|TRBV27|TRBJ1-1
CASSSGWGVPLRAFF
TGTGCCAGCAGTTCGGGGTGGGGGGTTCCCCTGAGGGCTTTCTTT
>NA|many|TRBV24-1|TRBJ2-5
CATSERGQETQYF
TGTGCCACCAGTGAGAGGGGCCAAGAGACCCAGTACTTC
>NA|NA|TRBV20-1|TRBJ2-5
CSATDTGPLRQETQYF
TGCAGTGCTACCGACACCGGGCCCCTACGGCAAGAGACCCAGTACTTC
>NA|many|TRBV5-1|TRBJ2-7
CASSLPPVYEQYF
TGCGCCAGCAGCTTGCCCCCGGTGTACGAGCAGTACTTC
>NA|many|TRBV5-1|TRBJ2-1
CASSQVSSYNEQFF
TGCGCCAGCAGCCAGGTTAGCTCCTACAATGAGCAGTTCTTC
>NA|NA|TRBV27|TRBJ2-7
CASSFGPRDEQYF
TGTGCCAGCAGTTTTGGCCCCCGGGACGAGCAGTACTTC
>NA|many|TRBV7-9|TRBJ2-7
CASSARGSTYEQYF
TGTGCCAGCAGTGCGAGGGGGTCAACCTACGAGCAGTACTTC
>TRBD1|few|TRBV4-3|TRBJ1-4
CASSQEWTGEEKLFF
TGCGCCAGCAGCCAAGAATGGACAGGGGAGGAAAAACTGTTTTTT
>NA|few|TRBV12-3/TRBV12-4|TRBJ1-1
CASSFQGIGAFF
TGTGCCAGCAGTTTCCAGGGAATCGGAGCTTTCTTT
>NA|many|TRBV18|TRBJ2-1
CASSPTITSYNEQFF
TGTGCCAGCTCTCCTACTATCACCTCCTACAATGAGCAGTTCTTC
>TRBD1|few|TRBV3-1|TRBJ2-1
CASSQDSRGTAHNEQFF
TGTGCCAGCAGCCAAGATTCTAGAGGGACAGCACACAATGAGCAGTTCTTC
>TRBD1|few|TRBV10-3|TRBJ2-1
CAISESGQEISYEQFF
TGTGCCATCAGTGAGTCAGGACAGGAGATCTCCTACGAGCAGTTCTTC
>NA|many|TRBV18|TRBJ2-7
CASSQNREDEQYF
TGTGCCAGCTCTCAGAACAGAGAGGACGAGCAGTACTTC
>NA|many|TRBV5-1|TRBJ2-5
CASSLGALLARETQYF
TGCGCCAGCAGCTTGGGTGCGCTACTCGCCCGGGAGACCCAGTACTTC
>TRBD1|many|TRBV20-1|TRBJ2-7
CSARPPTGIDEQYF
TGCAGTGCTAGACCCCCGACAGGGATTGACGAGCAGTACTTC
>NA|many|TRBV7-9|TRBJ2-1
CASSLGRGHNEQFF
TGTGCCAGCAGCTTAGGGAGGGGCCACAATGAGCAGTTCTTC
>NA|many|TRBV20-1|TRBJ1-1
CSVKAVGGTEAFF
TGCAGTGTTAAGGCGGTAGGGGGAACTGAAGCTTTCTTT
>NA|NA|TRBV30|TRBJ2-7
CAWSGGGKSSYEQYF
TGTGCCTGGAGTGGTGGGGGTAAGAGCTCCTACGAGCAGTACTTC
>TRBD1|many|TRBV10-3|TRBJ1-5
CAISEDRAQPQHF
TGTGCCATCAGTGAGGACAGGGCTCAGCCCCAGCATTTT
>NA|many|TRBV6-1|TRBJ2-5
CASSYTGWETQYF
TGTGCCAGCAGCTATACAGGGTGGGAGACCCAGTACTTC
>TRBD2|once|TRBV29-1|TRBJ2-6
CSVRVIAGGPLSGANVLTF
TGCAGCGTTCGAGTCATCGCGGGAGGGCCCCTCTCTGGGGCCAACGTCCTGACTTTC
>TRBD1|few|TRBV7-2|TRBJ2-7
CASSSRTGTSYNEQYF
TGTGCCAGCAGCTCGAGGACAGGGACTTCCTACAATGAGCAGTACTTC
>NA|NA|TRBV29-1|TRBJ1-5
CSVGERGKGNQPQHF
TGCAGCGTTGGGGAAAGGGGGAAAGGCAATCAGCCCCAGCATTTT
>TRBD1|NA|TRBV18|TRBJ1-1
CASSTGAMNTEAFF
TGTGCCAGCTCTACAGGGGCGATGAACACTGAAGCTTTCTTT
>NA|few|TRBV7-6|TRBJ1-1
CASSPRADTEAFF
TGTGCCAGCAGCCCAAGGGCTGACACTGAAGCTTTCTTT
>NA|many|TRBV9|TRBJ2-3
CASSVEQGTDTQYF
TGTGCCAGCAGCGTAGAACAGGGCACAGATACGCAGTATTTT
>TRBD1|NA|TRBV5-1|TRBJ1-1
CASSSDGQGTTVAFF
TGCGCCAGCAGCTCGGATGGACAGGGTACAACTGTAGCTTTCTTT
>NA|many|TRBV5-1|TRBJ2-7
CASSLPSYEQYF
TGCGCCAGCAGCCTCCCCTCCTACGAGCAGTACTTC
>NA|many|TRBV7-2|TRBJ2-1
CASSPTGTPGNEQFF
TGTGCCAGCAGCCCTACCGGGACCCCAGGCAATGAGCAGTTCTTC
>NA|NA|TRBV7-9|TRBJ2-7
CASSLELRGPVSYEQYF
TGTGCCAGCAGCTTAGAATTAAGGGGCCCCGTGTCCTACGAGCAGTACTTC
>NA|NA|TRBV7-6|TRBJ2-1
CASSRQNYNEQFF
TGTGCCAGCAGCCGACAAAATTACAATGAGCAGTTCTTC
>NA|many|TRBV12-3/TRBV12-4|TRBJ1-5
CASSSDRQPQHF
TGTGCCAGCAGTTCAGACAGACAGCCCCAGCATTTT
>NA|few|TRBV28|TRBJ1-5
CASSYQGMDNQPQHF
TGTGCCAGCAGTTACCAGGGGATGGACAATCAGCCCCAGCATTTT
>NA|NA|TRBV5-1|TRBJ1-1
CASSLVQGENTEAFF
TGCGCCAGCAGCTTGGTCCAAGGAGAGAACACTGAAGCTTTCTTT
>NA|NA|TRBV29-1|TRBJ2-5
CSVEGSVQYQETQYF
TGCAGCGTTGAAGGTTCAGTGCAGTACCAAGAGACCCAGTACTTC
>NA|many|TRBV20-1|TRBJ2-7
CSLTRGAPREQYF
TGCAGTCTCACGAGGGGGGCCCCTCGCGAGCAGTACTTC
>NA|NA|TRBV20-1|TRBJ2-7
CSAQGGHLVEQYF
TGCAGTGCCCAGGGGGGACACCTCGTCGAGCAGTACTTC
>TRBD1|few|TRBV19|TRBJ2-1
CASSIEGTGVNEQFF
TGTGCCAGTAGTATAGAAGGGACAGGGGTCAATGAGCAGTTCTTC
>TRBD2|many|TRBV5-1|TRBJ2-7
CASSFSGGPPYEQYF
TGCGCCAGCAGCTTTAGCGGGGGGCCTCCCTACGAGCAGTACTTC
>NA|many|TRBV7-9|TRBJ1-2
CASSLTGTYGYTF
TGTGCCAGCAGCTTAACGGGGACCTATGGCTACACCTTC
>NA|NA|TRBV7-2|TRBJ2-2
CASSSAIGGNTGELFF
TGTGCCAGCAGCTCCGCTATAGGGGGAAACACCGGGGAGCTGTTTTTT